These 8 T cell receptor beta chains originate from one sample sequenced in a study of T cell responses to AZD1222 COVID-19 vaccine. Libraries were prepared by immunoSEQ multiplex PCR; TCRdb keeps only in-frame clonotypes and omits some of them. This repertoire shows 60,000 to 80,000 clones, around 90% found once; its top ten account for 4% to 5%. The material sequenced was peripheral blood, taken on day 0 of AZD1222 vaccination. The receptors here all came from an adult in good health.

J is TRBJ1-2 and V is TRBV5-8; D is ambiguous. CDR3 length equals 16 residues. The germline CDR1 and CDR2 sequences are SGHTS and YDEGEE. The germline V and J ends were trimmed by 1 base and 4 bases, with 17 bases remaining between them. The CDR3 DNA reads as TGTGCCAGCAGCTTGACATTTGGGTTTGGGGTCTATGGCTACACCTTC. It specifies CASSLTFGFGVYGYTF.

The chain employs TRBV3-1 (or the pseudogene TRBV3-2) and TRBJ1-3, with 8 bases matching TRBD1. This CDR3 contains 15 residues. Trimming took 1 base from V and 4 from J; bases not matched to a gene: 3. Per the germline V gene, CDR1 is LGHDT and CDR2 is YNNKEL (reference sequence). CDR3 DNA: TGTGCCAGCAGCCAAGCCCGACAGGGGGGAAACACCATATATTTT. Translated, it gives CASSQARQGGNTIYF.

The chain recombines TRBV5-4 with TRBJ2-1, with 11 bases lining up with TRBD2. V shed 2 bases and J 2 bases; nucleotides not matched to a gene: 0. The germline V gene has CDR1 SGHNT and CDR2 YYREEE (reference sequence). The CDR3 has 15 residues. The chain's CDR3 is CASSFSGGAYNEQFF. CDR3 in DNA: TGTGCCAGCAGCTTTAGCGGGGGGGCCTACAATGAGCAGTTCTTC.

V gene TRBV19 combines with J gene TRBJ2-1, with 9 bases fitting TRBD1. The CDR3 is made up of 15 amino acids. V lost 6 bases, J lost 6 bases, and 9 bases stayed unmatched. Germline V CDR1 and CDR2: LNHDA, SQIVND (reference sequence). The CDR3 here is CASRHDRGSFNEQFF. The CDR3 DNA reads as TGTGCCAGTAGGCACGACAGGGGGAGCTTCAATGAGCAGTTCTTC.

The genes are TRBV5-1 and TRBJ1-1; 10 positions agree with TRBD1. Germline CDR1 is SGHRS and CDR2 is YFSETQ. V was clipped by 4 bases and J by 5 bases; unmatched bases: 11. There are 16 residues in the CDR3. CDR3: CASSPGQGRLDTEAFF. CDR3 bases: TGCGCCAGCAGCCCGGGACAGGGGCGGCTAGATACTGAAGCTTTCTTT. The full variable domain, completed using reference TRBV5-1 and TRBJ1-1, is KAGVTQTPRYLIKTRGQQVTLSCSPISGHRSVSWYQQTPGQGLQFLFEYFSETQRNKGNFPGRFSGRQFSNSRSEMNVSTLELGDSALYLCASSPGQGRLDTEAFFGQGTRLTVV.

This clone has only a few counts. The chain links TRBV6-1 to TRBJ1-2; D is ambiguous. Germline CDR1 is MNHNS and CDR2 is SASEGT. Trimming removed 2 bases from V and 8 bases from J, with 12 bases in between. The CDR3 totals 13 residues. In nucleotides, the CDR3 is TGTGCCAGCAGTGAAAGCGGGCAGCGAGGCTACACCTTC. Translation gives CASSESGQRGYTF.

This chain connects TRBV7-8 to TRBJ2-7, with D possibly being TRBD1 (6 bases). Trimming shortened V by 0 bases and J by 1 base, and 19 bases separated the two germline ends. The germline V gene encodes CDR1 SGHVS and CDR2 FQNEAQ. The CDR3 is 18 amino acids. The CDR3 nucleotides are TGTGCCAGCAGCTTAGCCTTTAGGAGAAGGGACATATCCTACGAGCAGTACTTC. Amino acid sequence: CASSLAFRRRDISYEQYF.

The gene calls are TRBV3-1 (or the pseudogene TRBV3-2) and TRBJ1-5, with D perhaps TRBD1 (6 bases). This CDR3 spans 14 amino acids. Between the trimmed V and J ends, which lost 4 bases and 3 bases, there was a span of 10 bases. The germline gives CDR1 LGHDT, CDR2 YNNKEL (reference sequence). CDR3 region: CASSPQGSNQPQHF. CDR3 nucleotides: TGTGCCAGCAGCCCACAGGGATCCAATCAGCCCCAGCATTTT.